The 18 T cell receptor beta chains presented below share a single source sample, sequenced in a study of blood T cell repertoires in COVID-19. Assay used: immunoSEQ multiplex PCR; TCRdb lists only in-frame clones, some missing. The repertoire has about 41,000 clones, roughly nine tenths of them found once; the top ten carry about 4%. What was sequenced was peripheral blood. These receptors originate from a man in his sixties with acute or convalescent COVID-19.

The chain employs TRBV7-2 and TRBJ2-1; 9 bases are shared with TRBD1. The V gene end was trimmed by 3 bases and the J gene end by 3 bases; junction bases not matched to a gene: 3. Germline V gene data show CDR1 as SGHTA and CDR2 as FQGNSA. The CDR3 totals 15 residues. The CDR3 region is CASSLGTGFYNEQFF. The CDR3 DNA follows: TGTGCCAGCAGCTTGGGGACAGGGTTCTACAATGAGCAGTTCTTC.

This clone was observed a few times. V gene TRBV6-2 or TRBV6-3 combines with J gene TRBJ2-7; 8 bases match TRBD1. Germline assignment: CDR1 MNHEY and CDR2 SVGEGT. Unmatched junction bases numbered 11, after V lost 5 bases and J lost 2 bases. The CDR3 length is 16 residues. The CDR3 is CASSSNIRDRTYEQYF. The DNA for the CDR3 is TGTGCCAGCAGTAGCAATATACGGGACAGGACCTACGAGCAGTACTTC.

The chain combines TRBV21-1 with TRBJ1-1; the table calls TRBD1, which could not be checked here. TRBV21-1 is marked as a pseudogene. The CDR3 is made up of 15 amino acids. CDR3 protein: CASSTRQLPNTEAFF. For the CDR3, the DNA is TGTGCCAGCAGCACTCGACAGCTTCCGAACACTGAAGCTTTCTTT.

The rearrangement uses TRBV12-3 or TRBV12-4 and TRBJ1-1; D ambiguous. Between the trimmed V and J ends, which lost 2 bases and 0 bases, there was a span of 4 bases. The CDR3 is 13 amino acids. The DNA of the CDR3 is TGTGCCAGCAGTTTACAGGTGAACACTGAAGCTTTCTTT. This encodes CASSLQVNTEAFF.

The chain links TRBV11-3 to TRBJ1-6; unclear D gene. The ends were cut back, 2 bases at V and 8 bases at J, with 10 bases in the middle. The length of the CDR3 is 14 residues. Germline assignment: CDR1 SGHNT and CDR2 YENEEA. The CDR3 reads CASSLMGGDSPLHF. CDR3 nucleotide sequence: TGTGCCAGCAGCTTAATGGGAGGAGATTCACCCCTCCACTTT. The whole variable domain, remainder taken from reference TRBV11-3 and TRBJ1-6, is EAGVVQSPRYKIIEKKQPVAFWCNPISGHNTLYWYLQNLGQGPELLIRYENEEAVDDSQLPKDRFSAERLKGVDSTLKIQPAELGDSAVYLCASSLMGGDSPLHFGNGTRLTVT.

A remark on this clone: It is unclear where the CDR3 begins or ends on the DNA, so no DNA is shown, and the CDR3 is as TCRdb lists it. The CDR3: CASSSSGFYGYTF. The chain carries TRBV6-2 or TRBV6-3 and TRBJ1-2. A total of 13 residues make up the CDR3, ends included. CDR1 MNHEY and CDR2 SVGEGT come from the germline V gene.

The chain has TRBV10-3 and TRBJ1-1, with TRBD1 matching 7 bases. The germline CDR1 and CDR2 sequences are ENHRY and SYGVKD. The trim removed 3 bases at V and 1 base at J, leaving 5 bases unmatched. The CDR3 totals 15 residues. CDR3 bases: TGTGCCATCAGTGACGCGGGACAGTCGAACACTGAAGCTTTCTTT. This gives the protein CAISDAGQSNTEAFF.

This clone turned up a few times. The rearrangement links TRBV2 to TRBJ2-5, with 12 positions matching TRBD2. The germline V gene encodes CDR1 SNHLY and CDR2 FYNNEI. V shed 5 bases, J shed 4 bases, and the junction held 5 bases outside the gene matches. This CDR3 has 15 amino acids. The CDR3 sequence is CASSPLAGGAETQYF. CDR3 in DNA: TGTGCCAGCAGTCCCCTAGCGGGGGGGGCAGAGACCCAGTACTTC.

CDR3 protein: CASSSRTVSGNTIYF. CDR3 nucleotides: TGTGCCAGCAGCTCACGGACAGTCTCTGGAAACACCATATATTTT. The rearrangement joins TRBV11-2 to TRBJ1-3, with a weak D call TRBD1 (6 bases). With 4 bases removed from V and 0 bases from J, the gap between germline ends came to 10 bases. The germline V gene has CDR1 SGHAT and CDR2 FQNNGV. This CDR3 spans 15 amino acids. The full variable domain, its missing parts supplied by reference TRBV11-2 and TRBJ1-3, is EAGVAQSPRYKIIEKRQSVAFWCNPISGHATLYWYQQILGQGPKLLIQFQNNGVVDDSQLPKDRFSAERLKGVDSTLKIQPAKLEDSAVYLCASSSRTVSGNTIYFGEGSWLTVV.

This clone was recorded only once. CDR3 bases: TGTGCCAGCAGTGATTACGGTGACTCCTACGAGCAGTACTTC. It encodes CASSDYGDSYEQYF. This chain links TRBV6-1 with TRBJ2-7; D unresolved. Germline CDR1 MNHNS, CDR2 SASEGT. The length of the CDR3 is 14 residues. V gave up 3 bases and J gave up 0 bases, with 9 bases separating them.

The J gene is TRBJ1-3, the V gene TRBV6-4; 8 bases line up with TRBD1. Germline CDR1 is MRHNA and CDR2 is SNTAGT. The CDR3 runs to 15 residues. Trimming removed 2 bases from V and 6 bases from J; junction bases left unmatched: 6. CDR3 DNA: TGTGCCAGCAGTGACCTCAGCCAGGGGGCAAACACCATATATTTT. This gives the protein CASSDLSQGANTIYF.

The chain recombines TRBV4-1 with TRBJ2-7; D is uncertain. Germline lookup yields CDR1 MGHRA and CDR2 YSYEKL. CDR3 length equals 14 residues. The germline V and J ends were trimmed by 0 bases and 2 bases, with 8 bases remaining between them. This chain's CDR3 is CASSQETVAYEQYF. Here the CDR3 DNA reads TGCGCCAGCAGCCAAGAAACAGTGGCCTACGAGCAGTACTTC.

The chain uses TRBV9 and TRBJ1-1; D is possibly TRBD1 (5 bases). Germline V CDR1 and CDR2: SGDLS, YYNGEE. The CDR3 covers 16 residues. V was trimmed by 0 bases and J by 1 base, leaving 13 bases between them. The CDR3 coding sequence is TGTGCCAGCAGCGTAGGGTCCGGGGGTGGGAACACTGAAGCTTTCTTT. It is translated as CASSVGSGGGNTEAFF.

The chain recombines TRBV5-4 with TRBJ2-5; 7 bases line up with TRBD1. CDR1 is SGHNT, CDR2 YYREEE, per germline (reference sequence). This CDR3 is built from 14 residues. The junction had 8 bases not matched to a gene; V was cut back by 4 bases and J by 5 bases. The CDR3 coding sequence is TGTGCCAGCAGCGTATACAGGGGTCGTGAGACCCAGTACTTC. Translation gives CASSVYRGRETQYF.

The rearrangement links TRBV6-6 to TRBJ2-7, with 13 bases aligning to TRBD2. The CDR3 is 15 amino acids. Germline CDR1 reads MNHNY; CDR2 reads SVGAGI (reference sequence). V was clipped by 6 bases and J by 3 bases; unmatched bases: 5. CDR3 residues: CASSLTSGGIYEQYF. CDR3 coding DNA: TGTGCCAGCAGCCTGACTAGCGGGGGGATCTACGAGCAGTACTTC.

The V call is TRBV6-4, the J call TRBJ2-3; 10 nucleotides align to TRBD2. This CDR3 is 16 amino acids long. The V gene's germline CDR1 is MRHNA and CDR2 SNTAGT. With V trimmed by 2 bases and J by 5 bases, 7 bases remained unmatched. As DNA, the CDR3 is TGTGCCAGCAGTGACGGCCCTAGCGGGGGTGGAGATACGCAGTATTTT. Its translation is CASSDGPSGGGDTQYF.

The chain combines TRBV7-2 with TRBJ2-7; TRBD1 agrees at 11 bases. The length of the CDR3 is 15 residues. J gave up 4 bases and V 5 bases, and 7 bases lay outside the gene matches. Per the germline V gene, CDR1 is SGHTA and CDR2 is FQGNSA. The CDR3 loop reads CASSIGQGAVYEQYF. The CDR3 DNA is TGTGCCAGCAGCATCGGACAGGGGGCGGTTTACGAGCAGTACTTC. Based on the CDR3 plus reference TRBV7-2 and TRBJ2-7, the full variable domain is GAGVSQSPSNKVTEKGKDVELRCDPISGHTALYWYRQSLGQGLEFLIYFQGNSAPDKSGLPSDRFSAERTGGSVSTLTIQRTQQEDSAVYLCASSIGQGAVYEQYFGPGTRLTVT.

This rearrangement joins TRBV30 to TRBJ1-2; 9 nucleotides align to TRBD1. There are 12 residues in the CDR3. In germline, CDR1 is GTSNPN, CDR2 SVGIG (reference sequence). V lost 2 bases and J lost 8; bases outside the gene matches: 3. CDR3 amino acids: CAWSWDREGYTF. Here the CDR3 DNA reads TGTGCCTGGAGTTGGGACAGGGAAGGCTACACCTTC.